This TCR beta chain derives from a study of blood T cell repertoires in COVID-19. This clone came up once. Measured with immunoSEQ multiplex PCR; TCRdb has only the in-frame clones, and not every one. This table holds approximately 390,000 clones, about 86% found once. Participant-reported clinical history was the basis for cohort assignment. Cohort 3 donors were reported recovered after two negative PCRs, clearance, or symptom resolution. The V gene's germline CDR1 is SGHTA and CDR2 FQGNSA. V lost 7 bases and J lost 4; bases outside the gene matches: 4. This CDR3 comprises 12 residues. The sample comprised PBMCs or T cells enriched from blood (not recorded which). The rearrangement links TRBV7-2 to TRBJ2-7; 7 nucleotides agree with TRBD1. This sequence was found in a woman aged 45-59 years who had recovered from COVID-19. CDR3 loop: CASTLQGYEQYF. CDR3 coding DNA: TGTGCCAGCACTCTACAGGGGTACGAGCAGTACTTC.